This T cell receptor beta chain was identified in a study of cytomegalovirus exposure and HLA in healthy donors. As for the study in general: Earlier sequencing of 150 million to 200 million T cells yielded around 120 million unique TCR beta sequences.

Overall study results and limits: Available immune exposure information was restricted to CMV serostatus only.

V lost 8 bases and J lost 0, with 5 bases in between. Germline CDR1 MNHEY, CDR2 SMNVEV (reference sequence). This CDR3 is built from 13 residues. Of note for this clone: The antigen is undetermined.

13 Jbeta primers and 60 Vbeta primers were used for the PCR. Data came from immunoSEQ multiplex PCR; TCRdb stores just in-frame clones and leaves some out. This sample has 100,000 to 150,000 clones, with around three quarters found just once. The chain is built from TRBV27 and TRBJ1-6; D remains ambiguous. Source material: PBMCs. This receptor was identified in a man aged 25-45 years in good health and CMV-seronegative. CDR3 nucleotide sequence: TGTGCCAGCGGTAGCTCCTATAATTCACCCCTCCACTTT. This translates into CASGSSYNSPLHF.